This T cell receptor (beta chain) was identified in a study of tissue T cells after allogeneic stem cell transplantation. Overall study findings and caveats: Shared clones across patients were few; motif clustering revealed tissue-specific shared signatures.

CDR3 sequences, V/J genes, frequencies and template counts came from survey-depth TCRbeta sequencing. Assay used: immunoSEQ multiplex PCR; TCRdb lists only in-frame clones, some missing. The repertoire holds about 26,000 clones, with about 89% as singletons. As regards this clone: Its antigen remains unidentified.

Trimming cost V 0 bases and J 1 base, with 10 bases left between them. The CDR3 spans 15 residues. Per germline, CDR1 MGHRA and CDR2 YSYEKL. The J gene is TRBJ2-7, the V gene TRBV4-1; D gene ambiguous. The TCR originated in a male donor older than 55 who later had graft-versus-host disease after an allogeneic stem cell transplant. This specimen consisted of blood, obtained before transplantation. The CDR3 DNA follows: TGCGCCAGCAGCCAAGATCCCCGGGTATCCTACGAGCAGTACTTC. Residues: CASSQDPRVSYEQYF.